This T cell receptor beta chain was identified in a study of blood T cell repertoires in COVID-19. On the study more broadly: Nucleic acid was either cDNA or gDNA, and it came from T cells, B-cell-depleted T cells, or PBMCs.

The germline gives CDR1 SGHNT, CDR2 YYREEE (reference sequence). The CDR3 totals 12 residues. V gave up 0 bases and J gave up 5 bases, with 5 bases separating them. Profiling relied on immunoSEQ multiplex PCR, and the TCRdb table lists in-frame clones only, not all of them. This table holds approximately 200,000 clones, about 83% found once. Participant-reported clinical history was the basis for cohort assignment. Symptom resolution, clearance, or two negative PCRs marked donors in Cohort 3 as recovered. The clonotype was recovered from a young woman who had recovered from COVID-19. The rearrangement uses TRBV5-4 and TRBJ1-2; D gene uncertain. The specimen sequenced was PBMCs or T cells enriched from blood (not recorded which). The CDR3 loop is CASSLGVYGYTF. CDR3 sequence (DNA): TGTGCCAGCAGCTTGGGAGTGTATGGCTACACCTTC.